This is a list of T cell receptor beta chains from one sample in a study of sequential checkpoint blockade in melanoma. Profiled with immunoSEQ multiplex PCR; TCRdb holds only in-frame clones, not every one. The sample yields 32,000 or so clones, roughly 84% seen once. The sample consisted of CD8+ T cells sorted from blood (inferred from file names), taken from a patient given nivolumab and ipilimumab in sequence. Source of these receptors: a human donor with melanoma. Both conserved end residues are part of each CDR3. The D gene is left open where the match is weak. Expanded clones get a size class; other rows say once, few or many, or leave the size out.

V gene	CDR3 length	J gene	D gene	clone size	CDR3 protein	CDR3 DNA
TRBV5-1	13	TRBJ2-7	TRBD1	NA	CASSLGTGYEQYF	TGCGCCAGCAGCTTGGGGACAGGGTACGAGCAGTACTTC
TRBV6-6	12	TRBJ2-5	NA	NA	CASSPPSETQYF	TGTGCCAGCAGTCCCCCTAGCGAGACCCAGTACTTC
TRBV7-6	14	TRBJ1-1	TRBD1	NA	CASSRSDRGTEAFF	TGTGCCAGCAGCCGCTCGGACAGGGGCACTGAAGCTTTCTTT
TRBV4-1	16	TRBJ1-1	TRBD1	NA	CASSRERSTGGTEAFF	TGCGCCAGCAGCCGCGAACGTAGCACAGGGGGCACTGAAGCTTTCTTT
TRBV5-6	16	TRBJ1-1	NA	NA	CASSFNPASGDTEAFF	TGTGCCAGCAGCTTTAATCCAGCGAGCGGGGACACTGAAGCTTTCTTT
TRBV10-3	16	TRBJ2-7	TRBD1	NA	CAISELGTGGSYEQYF	TGTGCCATCAGTGAGCTAGGGACAGGGGGCTCCTACGAGCAGTACTTC
TRBV27	15	TRBJ2-7	NA	NA	CASRSHLNPTYEQYF	TGTGCCAGCCGGTCCCACTTGAACCCCACCTACGAGCAGTACTTC
TRBV6-1	14	TRBJ2-7	NA	NA	CASNSLGRGPEQYF	TGTGCCAGCAACTCTCTCGGCCGAGGGCCCGAGCAGTACTTC
TRBV7-9	15	TRBJ2-7	NA	few	CASSLASSQGHEQYF	TGTGCCAGCAGCTTAGCGAGTAGTCAGGGCCACGAGCAGTACTTC
TRBV6-5	16	TRBJ2-7	TRBD1	NA	CASSYSQGETSYEQYF	TGTGCCAGCAGTTACTCCCAGGGGGAAACCTCCTACGAGCAGTACTTC
TRBV5-1	17	TRBJ1-1	TRBD1	NA	CASSYRGKGVRDTEAFF	TGCGCCAGCAGCTACAGGGGAAAGGGGGTCAGGGACACTGAAGCTTTCTTT
TRBV4-1	15	TRBJ1-4	TRBD1	NA	CASSHLGQLNEKLFF	TGCGCCAGCAGCCACCTGGGACAGCTGAATGAAAAACTGTTTTTT
TRBV27	15	TRBJ2-7	NA	NA	CASSPLAGNFHEQYF	TGTGCCAGCAGTCCCCTGGCAGGGAATTTCCACGAGCAGTACTTC
TRBV5-6	17	TRBJ2-5	NA	once	CASSLAGGAFIQETQYF	TGTGCCAGCAGCTTGGCGGGCGGGGCCTTTATTCAGGAGACCCAGTACTTC
TRBV2	15	TRBJ2-7	TRBD1	once	CASTTGTALSYEQYF	TGTGCCAGCACCACCGGGACAGCCCTTTCCTACGAGCAGTACTTC
TRBV27	14	TRBJ2-5	TRBD2	few	CASSLATSGRDQYF	TGTGCCAGCAGTTTAGCCACTAGCGGGAGGGACCAGTACTTC
TRBV4-1	13	TRBJ2-5	NA	NA	CASSQDSEETQYF	TGCGCCAGCAGCCAAGATAGTGAGGAGACCCAGTACTTC
TRBV5-1	16	TRBJ1-1	TRBD1	NA	CASSHIHRGAKTEAFF	TGCGCCAGCAGCCATATACACAGGGGCGCGAAAACTGAAGCTTTCTTT
TRBV6-5	15	TRBJ2-3	NA	NA	CASSYPGGGTDTQYF	TGTGCCAGCAGTTACCCCGGCGGGGGCACAGATACGCAGTATTTT
TRBV27	13	TRBJ1-5	NA	NA	CASSLDGDQPQHF	TGTGCCAGCAGTTTGGACGGGGATCAGCCCCAGCATTTT
TRBV9	14	TRBJ1-4	TRBD1	medium-sized	CASSPPRGSEKLFF	TGTGCCAGCAGCCCCCCCAGGGGGTCCGAAAAACTGTTTTTT